Described below is a single T cell receptor beta chain sequence and its context. The antigen is not known. cDNA libraries of TCR beta carried unique molecular identifiers. There were roughly 0.85 to 11 million T cells, and 480,000 or so cDNA molecules came from them. One entry per CDR3 protein, called by TCRdb with MiXCR from the PCR reads. This repertoire shows roughly 620,000 distinct CDR3 sequences, 44% found once; its top ten account for roughly 1.7%. This record belongs to a study of post-analysis software for immune sequencing data. Study overall: Courses of disease covered relapsing-remitting, secondary progressive and progressive-relapsing multiple sclerosis.

Findings and limits, study-wide: Controls showed lower frequencies than patients for five TRBV segments, and TRBV5-6, TRBV5-1 and TRBV20-1 were among these. Multiple sclerosis patients had significantly lower normalized Chao1 diversity than controls.

The J segment lost 1 base and the V segment lost 4 bases, leaving 0 bases of the junction unmatched. The germline CDR1 and CDR2 sequences are SQVTM and ANQGSEA. CDR3 length: 12 amino acids. The source of this sequence is a girl aged 5-17 years with multiple sclerosis. Sequenced sample: blood. The chain carries TRBV29-1 and TRBJ1-1; 7 bases fit TRBD1. In DNA, the CDR3 is TGCAGCGTTGGGGACAGGAACACTGAAGCTTTCTTT. It codes for CSVGDRNTEAFF.